This TCR beta chain was sequenced for a study of a mutant IDH1 vaccine in newly diagnosed glioma. Overall study context: Treated patients comprised approximately 62% males and approximately 38% females, mean age roughly 40 years. Pretreatment consisted of radiotherapy, temozolomide, or both, with most receiving both.

Time point reported: baseline, week 1 (first vaccination visit). This sample's treatment: pre-vaccination baseline after standard-of-care therapy. CDR3 length: 14 residues. The J segment lost 4 bases and the V segment lost 4 bases, leaving 6 bases of the junction unmatched. CDR1 is SEHNR and CDR2 is FQNEAQ in the germline V gene (reference sequence). Libraries were prepared by immunoSEQ multiplex PCR; TCRdb keeps only in-frame clonotypes and omits some of them. Of 80,000 to 100,000 clones detected, about four fifths appear once; the ten largest clones hold about 5.6%. The source material was PBMCs, sampled from a glioma patient treated with radiotherapy, temozolomide or both. This TCR came from a man between 40 and 49 years old with glioma. Some clones in this sample may be carry-over from other donors' samples. V usage is TRBV7-9 and J usage is TRBJ1-1, with 7 bases fitting TRBD1. The CDR3: CASSWAGGGTEAFF. The CDR3 nucleotides read TGTGCCAGCAGCTGGGCAGGGGGGGGCACTGAAGCTTTCTTT.